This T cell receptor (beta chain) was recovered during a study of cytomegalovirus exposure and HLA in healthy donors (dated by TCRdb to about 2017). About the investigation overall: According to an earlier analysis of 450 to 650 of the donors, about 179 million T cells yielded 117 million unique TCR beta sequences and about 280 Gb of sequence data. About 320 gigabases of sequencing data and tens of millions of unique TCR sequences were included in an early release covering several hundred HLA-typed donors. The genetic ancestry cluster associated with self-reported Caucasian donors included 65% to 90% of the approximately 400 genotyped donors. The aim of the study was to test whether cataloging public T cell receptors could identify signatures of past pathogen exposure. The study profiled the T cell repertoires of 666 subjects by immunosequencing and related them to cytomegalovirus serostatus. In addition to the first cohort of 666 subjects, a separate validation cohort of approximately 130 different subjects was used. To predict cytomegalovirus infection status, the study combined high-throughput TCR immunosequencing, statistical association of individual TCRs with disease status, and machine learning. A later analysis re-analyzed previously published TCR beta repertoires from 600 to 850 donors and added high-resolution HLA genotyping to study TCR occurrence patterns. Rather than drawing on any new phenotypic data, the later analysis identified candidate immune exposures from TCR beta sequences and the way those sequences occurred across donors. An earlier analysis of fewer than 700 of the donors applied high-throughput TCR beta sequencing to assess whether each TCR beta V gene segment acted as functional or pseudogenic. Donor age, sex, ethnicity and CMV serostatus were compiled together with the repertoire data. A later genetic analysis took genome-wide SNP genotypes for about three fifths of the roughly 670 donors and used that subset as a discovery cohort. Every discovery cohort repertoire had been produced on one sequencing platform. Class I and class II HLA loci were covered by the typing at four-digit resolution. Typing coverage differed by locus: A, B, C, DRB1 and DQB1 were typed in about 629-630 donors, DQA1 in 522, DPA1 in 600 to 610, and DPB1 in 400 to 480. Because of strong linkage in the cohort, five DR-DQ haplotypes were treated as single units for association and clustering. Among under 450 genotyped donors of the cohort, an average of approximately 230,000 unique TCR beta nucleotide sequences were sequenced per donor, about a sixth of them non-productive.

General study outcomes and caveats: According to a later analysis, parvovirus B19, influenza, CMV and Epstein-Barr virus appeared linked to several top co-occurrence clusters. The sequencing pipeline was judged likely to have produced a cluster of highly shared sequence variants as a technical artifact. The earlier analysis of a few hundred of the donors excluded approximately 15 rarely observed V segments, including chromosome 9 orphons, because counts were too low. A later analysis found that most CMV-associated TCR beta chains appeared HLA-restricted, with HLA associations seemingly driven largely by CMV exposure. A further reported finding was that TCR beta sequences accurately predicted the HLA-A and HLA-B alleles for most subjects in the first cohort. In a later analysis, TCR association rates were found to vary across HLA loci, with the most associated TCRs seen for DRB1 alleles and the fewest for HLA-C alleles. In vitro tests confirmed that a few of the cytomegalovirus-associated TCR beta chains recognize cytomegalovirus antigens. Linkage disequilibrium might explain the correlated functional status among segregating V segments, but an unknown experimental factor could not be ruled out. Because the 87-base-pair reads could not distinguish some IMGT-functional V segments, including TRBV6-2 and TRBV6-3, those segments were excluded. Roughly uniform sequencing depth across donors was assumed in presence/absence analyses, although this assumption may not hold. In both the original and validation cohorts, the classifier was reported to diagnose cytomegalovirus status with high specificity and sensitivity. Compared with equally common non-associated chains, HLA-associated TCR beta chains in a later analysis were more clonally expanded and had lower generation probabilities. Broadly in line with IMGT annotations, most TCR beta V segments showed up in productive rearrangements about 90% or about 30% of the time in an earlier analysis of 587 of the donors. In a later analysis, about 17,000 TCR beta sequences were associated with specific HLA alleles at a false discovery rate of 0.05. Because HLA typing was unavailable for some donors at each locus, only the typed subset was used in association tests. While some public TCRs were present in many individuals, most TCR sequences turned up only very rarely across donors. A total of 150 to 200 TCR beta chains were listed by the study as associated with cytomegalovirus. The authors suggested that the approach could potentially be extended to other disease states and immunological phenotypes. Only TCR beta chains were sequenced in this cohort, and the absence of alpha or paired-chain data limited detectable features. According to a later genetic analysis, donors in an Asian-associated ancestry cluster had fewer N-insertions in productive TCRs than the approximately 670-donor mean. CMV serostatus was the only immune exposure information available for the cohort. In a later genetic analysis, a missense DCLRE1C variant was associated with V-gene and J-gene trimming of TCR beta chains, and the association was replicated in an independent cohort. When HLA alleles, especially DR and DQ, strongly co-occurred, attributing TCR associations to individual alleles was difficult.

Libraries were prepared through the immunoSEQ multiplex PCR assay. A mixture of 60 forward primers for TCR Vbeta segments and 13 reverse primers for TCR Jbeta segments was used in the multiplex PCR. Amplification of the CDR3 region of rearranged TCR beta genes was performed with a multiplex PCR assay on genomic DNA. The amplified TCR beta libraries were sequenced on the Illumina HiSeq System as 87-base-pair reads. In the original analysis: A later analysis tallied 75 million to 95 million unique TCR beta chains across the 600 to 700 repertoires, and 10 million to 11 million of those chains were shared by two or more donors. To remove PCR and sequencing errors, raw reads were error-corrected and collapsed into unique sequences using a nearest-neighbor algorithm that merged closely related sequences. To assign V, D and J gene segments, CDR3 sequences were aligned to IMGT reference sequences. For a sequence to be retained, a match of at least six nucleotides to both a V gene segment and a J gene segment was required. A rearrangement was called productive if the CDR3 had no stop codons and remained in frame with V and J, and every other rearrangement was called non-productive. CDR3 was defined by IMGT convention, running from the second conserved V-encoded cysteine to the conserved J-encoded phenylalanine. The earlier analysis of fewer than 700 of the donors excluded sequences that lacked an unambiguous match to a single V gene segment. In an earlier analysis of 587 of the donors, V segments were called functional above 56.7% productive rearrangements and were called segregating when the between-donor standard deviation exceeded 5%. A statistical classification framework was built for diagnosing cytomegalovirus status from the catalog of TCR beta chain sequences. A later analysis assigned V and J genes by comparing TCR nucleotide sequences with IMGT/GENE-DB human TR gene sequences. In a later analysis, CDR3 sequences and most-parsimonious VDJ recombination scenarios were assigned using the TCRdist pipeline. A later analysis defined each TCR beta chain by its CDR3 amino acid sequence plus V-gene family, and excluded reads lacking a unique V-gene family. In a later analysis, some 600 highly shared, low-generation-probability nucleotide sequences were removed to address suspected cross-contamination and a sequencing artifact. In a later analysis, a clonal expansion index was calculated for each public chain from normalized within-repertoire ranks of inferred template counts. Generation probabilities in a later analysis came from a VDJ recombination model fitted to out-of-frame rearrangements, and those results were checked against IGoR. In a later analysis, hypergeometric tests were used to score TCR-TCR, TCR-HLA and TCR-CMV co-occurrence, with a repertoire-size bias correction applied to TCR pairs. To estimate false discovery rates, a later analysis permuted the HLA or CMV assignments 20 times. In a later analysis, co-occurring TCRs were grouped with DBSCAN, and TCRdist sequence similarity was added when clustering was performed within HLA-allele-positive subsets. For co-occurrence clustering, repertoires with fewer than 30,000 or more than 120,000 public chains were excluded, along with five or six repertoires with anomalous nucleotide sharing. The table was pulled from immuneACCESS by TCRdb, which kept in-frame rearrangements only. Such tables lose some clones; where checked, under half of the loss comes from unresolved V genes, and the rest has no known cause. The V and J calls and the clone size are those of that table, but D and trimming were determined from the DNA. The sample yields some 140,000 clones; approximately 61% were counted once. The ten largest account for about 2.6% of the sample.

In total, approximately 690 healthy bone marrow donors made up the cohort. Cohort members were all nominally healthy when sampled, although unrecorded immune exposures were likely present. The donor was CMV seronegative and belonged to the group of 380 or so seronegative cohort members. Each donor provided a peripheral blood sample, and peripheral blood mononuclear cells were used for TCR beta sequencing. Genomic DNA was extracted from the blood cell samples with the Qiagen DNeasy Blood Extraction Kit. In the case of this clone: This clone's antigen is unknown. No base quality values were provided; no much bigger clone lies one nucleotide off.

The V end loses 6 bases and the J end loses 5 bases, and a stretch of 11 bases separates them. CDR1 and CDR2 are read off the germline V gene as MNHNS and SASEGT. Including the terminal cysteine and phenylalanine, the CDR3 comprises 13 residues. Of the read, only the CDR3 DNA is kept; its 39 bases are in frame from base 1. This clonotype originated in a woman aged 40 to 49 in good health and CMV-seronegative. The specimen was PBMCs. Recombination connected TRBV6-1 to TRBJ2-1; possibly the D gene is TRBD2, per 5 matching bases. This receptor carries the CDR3 CASRLSGNNEQFF. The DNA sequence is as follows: TGTGCCAGCAGGCTCTCGGGAAACAATGAGCAGTTCTTC.